The 17 T cell receptor beta chains below were found in one sample sequenced in a study of T cells in Graves' hyperthyroidism and ophthalmopathy. RNA transcripts provided the source from which TCR beta CDR3 regions were amplified. TCR CDR3 underwent first-round RT-PCR with the HTBI primer set. TCRdb ran MiXCR on the multiplex PCR reads and lists one entry per CDR3 protein. The profile shows a few hundred thousand distinct CDR3 sequences, about 20% of them singletons. The sample taken for sequencing was blood. These receptors were obtained from a man in his late teens or twenties with Graves' hyperthyroidism.

This clonotype was seen a handful of times. V is TRBV6-2 or TRBV6-3 and J is TRBJ2-7, with D possibly TRBD1 on 6 matching bases. The ends were cut back, 2 bases at V and 2 bases at J, with 10 bases in the middle. Per the germline V gene, CDR1 is MNHEY and CDR2 is SVGEGT. The CDR3 is 14 residues long. CDR3 amino acids: CASSYIGTPYEQYF. The CDR3 nucleotides are TGTGCCAGCAGTTACATAGGGACACCCTACGAGCAGTACTTC.

This clonotype was detected ten times or more. This sequence joins TRBV5-1 and TRBJ2-7, with D possibly matching TRBD2 (5 bases). Germline V CDR1 and CDR2: SGHRS, YFSETQ. V was trimmed by 4 bases and J by 4 bases, leaving 12 bases between them. The CDR3 covers 13 residues. The CDR3 spells CASSTTPGYEQYF. CDR3 nucleotide sequence: TGCGCCAGCAGCACAACGCCGGGGTACGAGCAGTACTTC.

V and J are TRBV27 and TRBJ1-5; D gene uncertain. The CDR3 spans 13 residues. The V end lost 2 bases, the J end lost 7 bases, and 9 bases lay between the germline ends. Germline CDR1 reads MNHEY; CDR2 reads SMNVEV (reference sequence). CDR3 nucleotides: TGTGCCAGCAGTTTAGTAGTCGGACAGCCCCAGCATTTT. Its protein product is CASSLVVGQPQHF.

This rearrangement joins TRBV7-3 to TRBJ1-1; 8 bases are a match to TRBD1. The CDR3 is made up of 15 amino acids. Germline CDR1 SGHTA, CDR2 FQGTGA. V trimming: 5 bases; J trimming: 6 bases; junction bases outside the gene matches: 11. DNA of the CDR3: TGTGCCAGCAGCCTACACTACAGGGGGAGGTCTGAAGCTTTCTTT. Its translation is CASSLHYRGRSEAFF.

This clonotype came up many times. This chain uses TRBV19 with TRBJ1-2, with D perhaps matching TRBD1 (6 bases). Trimming removed 10 bases at V and 6 bases at J, with 12 bases between. Germline V gene lookup returns CDR1 LNHDA and CDR2 SQIVND (reference sequence). The CDR3 loop spans 11 amino acids. The CDR3 sequence: CATLGGHGYTF. CDR3 nucleotides: TGTGCCACTCTCGGGGGGCATGGCTACACCTTC.

This clonotype was detected ten times or more. The CDR3 reads CASSQTGIYTEAFF. The CDR3 bases are TGTGCCAGCAGTCAAACGGGGATCTACACTGAAGCTTTCTTT. The chain carries TRBV2 and TRBJ1-1; D unclear. The V and J ends lost 5 bases and 3 bases respectively, with 13 bases between them. The CDR3 consists of 14 residues. The germline gives CDR1 SNHLY, CDR2 FYNNEI. The variable domain in full, completed from reference TRBV2 and TRBJ1-1, reads EPEVTQTPSHQVTQMGQEVILRCVPISNHLYFYWYRQILGQKVEFLVSFYNNEISEKSEIFDDQFSVERPDGSNFTLKIRSTKLEDSAMYFCASSQTGIYTEAFFGQGTRLTVV.

The chain employs TRBV7-2 and TRBJ1-1; unclear D gene. This CDR3 contains 15 residues. V was cut by 1 base and J by 1 base, with 10 bases left in between. The germline V gene encodes CDR1 SGHTA and CDR2 FQGNSA. The CDR3 sequence is CASSLEAGPNTEAFF. The CDR3 DNA reads as TGTGCCAGCAGCTTAGAGGCAGGTCCGAACACTGAAGCTTTCTTT.

The chain is built from TRBV20-1 and TRBJ2-7; 8 bases are a match to TRBD2. This CDR3 has 16 amino acids. CDR1 DFQATT and CDR2 SNEGSKA come from the germline V gene (reference sequence). The V segment lost 1 base and the J segment 0 bases; nucleotides outside the gene matches: 8. CDR3 sequence: CSARGRAGAFSYEQYF. The CDR3 DNA reads as TGCAGTGCTAGAGGGCGAGCGGGAGCGTTCTCCTACGAGCAGTACTTC.

The CDR3 sequence is CASSGRVEQYF. As DNA, the CDR3 is TGTGCCAGCAGTGGTCGAGTCGAGCAGTACTTC. The rearrangement links TRBV6-1 to TRBJ2-7; D gene uncertain. Per the germline V gene, CDR1 is MNHNS and CDR2 is SASEGT. The CDR3 spans 11 residues. The V end lost 4 bases, the J end lost 6 bases, and 7 bases lay between the germline ends.

At least ten counts were recorded for this clonotype. This rearrangement joins TRBV11-2 to TRBJ2-5; possibly TRBD2 for D (6 bases). This CDR3 spans 13 amino acids. The V end was cut by 6 bases, the J end by 1 base, with 9 bases between. Germline CDR1 reads SGHAT; CDR2 reads FQNNGV. CDR3 protein: CASRLRGQETQYF. The CDR3 DNA reads TGTGCCAGCAGATTGCGGGGCCAAGAGACCCAGTACTTC.

This clonotype was observed many times. The chain links TRBV2 to TRBJ2-2; no clear D gene. There are 14 residues in the CDR3. In germline, CDR1 is SNHLY, CDR2 FYNNEI. V lost 4 bases and J 3 bases, leaving 9 bases between the germline ends. Written as DNA, the CDR3 is TGTGCCAGCAGTGTCCCCCGTCACACCGGGGAGCTGTTTTTT. Residues: CASSVPRHTGELFF.

This clonotype was found many times. The genes are TRBV7-2 and TRBJ2-7; possible D gene TRBD1, 5 bases. This CDR3 comprises 14 residues. Looked up from germline, CDR1 is SGHTA and CDR2 is FQGNSA. Trimming shortened V by 3 bases and J by 0 bases, and 9 bases separated the two germline ends. The CDR3 is CASSFIGDSYEQYF. The CDR3 DNA follows: TGTGCCAGCAGCTTCATAGGGGACTCCTACGAGCAGTACTTC. The whole variable domain, filled in from reference TRBV7-2 and TRBJ2-7, reads GAGVSQSPSNKVTEKGKDVELRCDPISGHTALYWYRQSLGQGLEFLIYFQGNSAPDKSGLPSDRFSAERTGGSVSTLTIQRTQQEDSAVYLCASSFIGDSYEQYFGPGTRLTVT.

Only a few counts were recorded for this clonotype. This chain uses TRBV2 with TRBJ1-2, with D maybe TRBD1 (6 bases). The CDR3 length is 14 residues. Trimming cost V 4 bases and J 4 bases, with 13 bases left between them. Per germline, CDR1 SNHLY and CDR2 FYNNEI. CDR3 sequence: CASSVRQARYGYTF. The CDR3 coding sequence is TGTGCCAGCAGTGTCAGACAGGCCCGCTATGGCTACACCTTC.

This clonotype was seen at least ten times. This chain joins TRBV27 and TRBJ1-3; D gene unclear. The V gene's germline CDR1 is MNHEY and CDR2 SMNVEV (reference sequence). The ends were cut back, 4 bases at V and 6 bases at J, with 13 bases in the middle. This CDR3 contains 14 residues. The CDR3 region has the DNA TGTGCCAGCAGTTCCGAATCAAAGGCAAACACCATATATTTT. Protein product: CASSSESKANTIYF.

The rearrangement joins TRBV10-3 to TRBJ2-2; no reliable D call. Germline loops: CDR1 ENHRY, CDR2 SYGVKD. The CDR3 is 13 residues long. Deletions cut 11 bases from V and 1 base from J, with 11 bases between. Here the CDR3 reads CAAKTLNTGELFF. The CDR3 nucleotides are TGTGCCGCAAAGACCCTGAACACCGGGGAGCTGTTTTTT.

This clonotype has at least ten counts. The V call is TRBV2, the J call TRBJ1-2; D might be TRBD1 (5 bases). V gave up 5 bases and J gave up 4 bases, with 11 bases separating them. The CDR3 runs 13 residues. The V gene's germline CDR1 is SNHLY and CDR2 FYNNEI. The DNA for the CDR3 is TGTGCCAGCAGTAAGGAGGGGAGCTATGGCTACACCTTC. Translated: CASSKEGSYGYTF.

Ten or more counts support this clonotype. This rearrangement joins TRBV10-3 to TRBJ1-1, with a weak D call TRBD1 (5 bases). Per the germline V gene, CDR1 is ENHRY and CDR2 is SYGVKD. With 4 bases removed from V and 1 base from J, the gap between germline ends came to 19 bases. CDR3 length: 17 residues. CDR3 sequence (DNA): TGTGCCATCAGTGGGGGGAGTAGGTGGCGCGGGAACACTGAAGCTTTCTTT. This codes for CAISGGSRWRGNTEAFF.